These 25 T cell receptor beta chains came from one sample sequenced in a study of blood T cell repertoires in COVID-19. Measured with immunoSEQ multiplex PCR; TCRdb has only the in-frame clones, and not every one. The sample consists of hundreds of thousands of clones, roughly four fifths of them appearing once. Sequences were obtained from PBMCs or T cells enriched from blood (not recorded which). The receptors come from a man aged 35-49 years who had been exposed to COVID-19.

The chain employs TRBV3-1 (or the pseudogene TRBV3-2) and TRBJ2-1, with 10 bases aligning to TRBD1. The CDR3 sequence is 16 residues long. Looked up from germline, CDR1 is LGHDT and CDR2 is YNNKEL (reference sequence). After removal of 3 bases from V and 7 bases from J, the junction contained 9 bases not matched to a gene. This CDR3 reads CASSHSPGQGINEQFF. CDR3 in DNA: TGTGCCAGCAGCCATAGTCCGGGACAGGGGATAAATGAGCAGTTCTTC.

The rearrangement joins TRBV13 to TRBJ1-2, with 8 nucleotides matching TRBD1. The germline V gene encodes CDR1 PRHDT and CDR2 FYEKMQ (reference sequence). J lost 1 base, V lost 5 bases, and 12 bases had no gene match. The CDR3 covers 17 residues. DNA of the CDR3: TGTGCCAGCAGCCCCGGACAGGGCGGGATAGGTAACTATGGCTACACCTTC. This sequence encodes CASSPGQGGIGNYGYTF. The full variable domain, rest sourced from reference TRBV13 and TRBJ1-2, is AAGVIQSPRHLIKEKRETATLKCYPIPRHDTVYWYQQGPGQDPQFLISFYEKMQSDKGSIPDRFSAQQFSDYHSELNMSSLELGDSALYFCASSPGQGGIGNYGYTFGSGTRLTVV.

J is TRBJ2-2 and V is TRBV23-1, with D possibly being TRBD1 (5 bases). TRBV23-1 belongs to the ORF category, with a function that is uncertain. This CDR3 contains 15 residues. Trimming took 4 bases from V and 2 from J, leaving 11 bases between them. CDR3 amino acids: CASSRPGPNTGELFF. CDR3 coding DNA: TGCGCCAGCAGTCGGCCAGGGCCTAACACCGGGGAGCTGTTTTTT.

The J gene is TRBJ2-1, the V gene TRBV30, with 7 bases identical to TRBD1. The CDR3 contains 11 residues. Losses at the gene ends were 4 bases for V and 9 bases for J; bases not matched to a gene: 3. The germline gives CDR1 GTSNPN, CDR2 SVGIG (reference sequence). The CDR3 region has the DNA TGTGCCTGGAACAGGGGCGGTGAGCAGTTCTTC. Amino acid sequence: CAWNRGGEQFF.

The CDR3 loop is CASSTYTGTSGRPYEQYF. CDR3 sequence (DNA): TGTGCCAGCTCAACATATACCGGGACTAGCGGGAGACCTTACGAGCAGTACTTC. V gene TRBV18 combines with J gene TRBJ2-7; 14 nucleotides align to TRBD2. Germline CDR1 reads KGHSH; CDR2 reads LQKENI. The CDR3 loop spans 18 amino acids. V was pared by 5 bases and J by 4 bases, with 13 bases of the junction left unmatched.

This rearrangement joins TRBV30 to TRBJ2-5; 7 nucleotides match TRBD2. Germline lookup yields CDR1 GTSNPN and CDR2 SVGIG (reference sequence). The CDR3 sequence is 12 residues long. The junction had 2 bases not matched to a gene; V was cut back by 4 bases and J by 3 bases. The CDR3 DNA reads TGTGCCTGGATGGCGGGAGAAGAGACCCAGTACTTC. This gives the protein CAWMAGEETQYF.

The V and J genes are TRBV30 and TRBJ1-1, with a possible D match to TRBD1 (5 bases). The CDR3 is made up of 14 amino acids. The germline CDR1 and CDR2 sequences are GTSNPN and SVGIG (reference sequence). Trimming took 3 bases from V and 3 from J, leaving 14 bases between them. In DNA, the CDR3 is TGTGCCTGGAGACGCAAGACAGCCTACACTGAAGCTTTCTTT. It translates to CAWRRKTAYTEAFF.

A few counts support this clone. Distinct nucleotide sequences in the sample also encode this CDR3. The chain carries TRBV12-3 or TRBV12-4 and TRBJ2-7; D remains ambiguous. This CDR3 contains 13 residues. V was trimmed by 1 base and J by 3 bases, leaving 7 bases between them. DNA for the CDR3: TGTGCCAGCAGTTTAGGACAAAGCTACGAGCAGTACTTC. Protein: CASSLGQSYEQYF.

J is TRBJ2-1 and V is TRBV7-9, with 11 nucleotides matching TRBD2. The CDR3 consists of 17 residues. Germline CDR1 SEHNR, CDR2 FQNEAQ (reference sequence). J lost 2 bases, V lost 0 bases, and 3 bases had no gene match. CDR3 coding DNA: TGTGCCAGCAGCTTAGCTACTAGCGGGAGAGCCTACAATGAGCAGTTCTTC. Translating gives CASSLATSGRAYNEQFF. Based on the CDR3 plus reference TRBV7-9 and TRBJ2-1, the full variable domain is DTGVSQNPRHKITKRGQNVTFRCDPISEHNRLYWYRQTLGQGPEFLTYFQNEAQLEKSRLLSDRFSAERPKGSFSTLEIQRTEQGDSAMYLCASSLATSGRAYNEQFFGPGTRLTVL.

The chain recombines TRBV7-6 with TRBJ2-1; TRBD2 matches at 10 bases. The J segment lost 7 bases and the V segment lost 4 bases, leaving 7 bases of the junction unmatched. Germline lookup yields CDR1 SGHVS and CDR2 FNYEAQ. The CDR3 covers 15 residues. CDR3 residues: CASSSGSGRGNEQFF. DNA for the CDR3: TGTGCCAGCAGCTCTGGAAGCGGGAGGGGGAATGAGCAGTTCTTC.

The CDR3 sequence: CASSLDRSRYQETQYF. CDR3 bases: TGTGCCAGCAGCTTGGATCGCTCGCGGTACCAAGAGACCCAGTACTTC. The J gene is TRBJ2-5, the V gene TRBV5-4; no clear D gene. The CDR3 runs to 16 residues. The germline V gene encodes CDR1 SGHNT and CDR2 YYREEE (reference sequence). V gave up 0 bases and J gave up 0 bases, with 12 bases separating them.

The chain is built from TRBV7-3 and TRBJ1-1; weak D call: TRBD1 (6 bases). Germline assignment: CDR1 SGHTA and CDR2 FQGTGA. This CDR3 has 13 amino acids. The V end was cut by 3 bases, the J end by 10 bases, with 15 bases between. Written as DNA, the CDR3 is TGTGCCAGCAGCTTCGGAGTCACAGGGAGAGCTTTCTTT. Its translation: CASSFGVTGRAFF. Looking up the rest from reference TRBV7-3 and TRBJ1-1 gives the full variable domain: GAGVSQTPSNKVTEKGKYVELRCDPISGHTALYWYRQSLGQGPEFLIYFQGTGAADDSGLPNDRFFAVRPEGSVSTLKIQRTERGDSAVYLCASSFGVTGRAFFGQGTRLTVV.

This chain links TRBV7-9 with TRBJ1-1; possibly TRBD1 for D (6 bases). This CDR3 is built from 15 residues. V was pared by 1 base and J by 3 bases, with 12 bases between. Per germline, CDR1 SEHNR and CDR2 FQNEAQ (reference sequence). CDR3 in DNA: TGTGCCAGCAGCTTAGGTCAGGGGCCGGACACTGAAGCTTTCTTT. Translating it yields CASSLGQGPDTEAFF.

V usage is TRBV9 and J usage is TRBJ2-2; 14 positions agree with TRBD2. The germline CDR1 and CDR2 sequences are SGDLS and YYNGEE. V gave up 3 bases and J gave up 6 bases; unmatched junction bases: 13. The CDR3 runs 19 residues. The CDR3 is CASSANSGTSGSRPGELFF. The CDR3 DNA follows: TGTGCCAGCAGCGCAAATTCCGGGACTAGCGGGAGTCGGCCCGGGGAGCTGTTTTTT.

The chain links TRBV10-3 to TRBJ1-1; D is unresolved. With 4 bases removed from V and 6 bases from J, the gap between germline ends came to 18 bases. Germline V gene sequence: CDR1 ENHRY, CDR2 SYGVKD. The CDR3 runs 15 residues. For the CDR3, the DNA is TGTGCCATCAGTGCCCTCGAGGTTTACAACGCTGAAGCTTTCTTT. This sequence encodes CAISALEVYNAEAFF.

This clone was found once. The chain is built from TRBV12-3 or TRBV12-4 and TRBJ2-5, with a weak D call TRBD1 (5 bases). The CDR3 sequence is 13 residues long. Trimming stripped 0 bases from V and 5 bases from J, with 7 bases between. CDR3 DNA: TGTGCCAGCAGTTTAGCCTCAGGGGAGACCCAGTACTTC. Protein product: CASSLASGETQYF.

CDR3 region: CASSPPSGVVGQETQYF. In DNA, the CDR3 is TGTGCCAGCAGCCCCCCGTCCGGGGTTGTGGGGCAAGAGACCCAGTACTTC. J is TRBJ2-5 and V is TRBV3-1 (or the pseudogene TRBV3-2), with a weak D call TRBD2 (5 bases). The CDR3 loop spans 17 amino acids. Trimming took 4 bases from V and 2 from J, leaving 20 bases between them. CDR1 and CDR2 from the germline V gene are LGHDT and YNNKEL (reference sequence).

The chain joins TRBV27 to TRBJ2-7; 7 nucleotides align to TRBD1. CDR1 and CDR2 (germline): MNHEY, SMNVEV (reference sequence). The CDR3 spans 15 residues. V was clipped by 6 bases and J by 0 bases; unmatched bases: 8. The CDR3 sequence: CASSRDRASSYEQYF. CDR3 in DNA: TGTGCCAGCAGCCGCGACAGGGCGAGCTCCTACGAGCAGTACTTC.

The chain recombines TRBV27 with TRBJ2-7; possible D gene TRBD2, 6 bases. This CDR3 has 13 residues. Germline V lookup: CDR1 MNHEY, CDR2 SMNVEV (reference sequence). V shed 4 bases and J shed 4 bases, with 11 bases lying between them. CDR3 nucleotide sequence: TGTGCCAGCAGTTCTCCCGGGGGTTACGAGCAGTACTTC. Amino acid sequence: CASSSPGGYEQYF.

CDR3 sequence (DNA): TGTGCCAGCAACCCCGGACTAGCGATAAATGAGCAGTTCTTC. Its protein product is CASNPGLAINEQFF. The chain combines TRBV5-4 with TRBJ2-1, with TRBD2 identical over 9 bases. This CDR3 has 14 residues. Per germline, CDR1 SGHNT and CDR2 YYREEE (reference sequence). The junction had 8 bases not matched to a gene; V was cut back by 6 bases and J by 7 bases.

The chain recombines TRBV7-9 with TRBJ2-1; D is unclear. V gave up 2 bases and J gave up 0 bases, with 8 bases separating them. The germline V gene has CDR1 SEHNR and CDR2 FQNEAQ (reference sequence). This CDR3 region has 15 residues. CDR3 region: CASSLLAASYNEQFF. The CDR3 coding sequence is TGTGCCAGCAGCTTATTAGCAGCCTCCTACAATGAGCAGTTCTTC.

The V gene is TRBV4-1, the J gene TRBJ1-4, with 7 bases fitting TRBD1. The germline CDR1 and CDR2 sequences are MGHRA and YSYEKL. The CDR3 is 19 amino acids. The V segment lost 0 bases and the J segment 2 bases; nucleotides outside the gene matches: 12. This CDR3 is CASSQERQGIRTTNEKLFF. CDR3 nucleotide sequence: TGCGCCAGCAGCCAAGAGCGACAGGGAATTAGGACGACTAATGAAAAACTGTTTTTT.

V usage is TRBV7-3 and J usage is TRBJ2-1; 8 bases match TRBD2. The junction had 12 bases not matched to a gene; V was cut back by 5 bases and J by 6 bases. In germline, CDR1 is SGHTA, CDR2 FQGTGA. This CDR3 is 16 amino acids long. The CDR3 sequence is CASSVNSGMVGNEQFF. The CDR3 DNA follows: TGTGCCAGCAGCGTTAATAGCGGGATGGTGGGCAATGAGCAGTTCTTC.

A few counts support this clone. V and J are TRBV2 and TRBJ1-3; no clear D gene. Trimming shortened V by 8 bases and J by 2 bases, and 19 bases separated the two germline ends. The CDR3 has 16 residues. The germline V gene encodes CDR1 SNHLY and CDR2 FYNNEI. CDR3 residues: CASGMAIRGPGNTIYF. The DNA for the CDR3 is TGTGCCAGCGGGATGGCAATTCGGGGTCCTGGAAACACCATATATTTT.

The chain joins TRBV6-5 to TRBJ1-2; 10 bases are shared with TRBD1. Germline CDR1 is MNHEY and CDR2 is SVGAGI. V gave up 5 bases and J gave up 8 bases; unmatched junction bases: 11. The CDR3 is made up of 15 amino acids. The CDR3 nucleotides are TGTGCCAGCAGTAACCGGGACAGGGGTTTATTAGGCTACACCTTC. This translates into CASSNRDRGLLGYTF.